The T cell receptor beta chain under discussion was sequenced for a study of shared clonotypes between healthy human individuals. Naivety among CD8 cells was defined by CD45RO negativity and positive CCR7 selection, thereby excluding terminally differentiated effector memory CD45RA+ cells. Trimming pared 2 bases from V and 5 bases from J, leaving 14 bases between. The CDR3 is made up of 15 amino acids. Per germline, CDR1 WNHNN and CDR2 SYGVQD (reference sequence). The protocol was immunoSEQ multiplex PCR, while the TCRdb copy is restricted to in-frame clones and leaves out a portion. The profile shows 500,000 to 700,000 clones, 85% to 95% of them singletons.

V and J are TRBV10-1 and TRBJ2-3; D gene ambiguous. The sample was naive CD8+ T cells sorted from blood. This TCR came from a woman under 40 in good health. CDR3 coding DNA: TGCGCCAGCAGTGAGGGAACCATCAGGCTAGATACGCAGTATTTT. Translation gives CASSEGTIRLDTQYF.